This T cell receptor (beta chain) stems from a study of tumor-infiltrating lymphocytes in primary liver carcinoma (dated by TCRdb to the late 2010s). Turning to the overall study: Surgical resection was performed in China between November 2015 and early 2016 on about 5 patients with histopathologically diagnosed primary liver carcinoma. Hepatocellular carcinoma (four) or combined HCC and intrahepatic cholangiocarcinoma (one) was present in the five patients, who were three men and two women aged 30 to 69 years. The tumors of the five patients were staged as T1-T3 N0M0, with maximum diameters ranging from roughly 4 to 11 cm. Each sample produced roughly 3.5 to 8 million productive TCRbeta reads, and read depth showed no significant difference between tissue types. For each liver tumor, the study sampled five regions along with adjacent normal tissue and blood, and applied TCRbeta repertoire sequencing, expression microarrays and whole-exome sequencing. TCRbeta repertoire sequencing covered 35 specimens from 5 patients: around 25 tumor regions, 5 adjacent noncancerous liver tissues and 5 peripheral blood samples. Repertoires from technical replicates were highly reproducible, with mean shared-clone rates around 0.89 and correlation coefficients above 0.98. General conclusions and limits of the study: Repertoire overlap was found to be higher between tumor regions (mean approximately 36%) than between tumor-adjacent (approximately 17%) or tumor-blood (14%) pairs, consistent with antigen-driven expansion. The top 250 clones accounted for a significantly greater share of the repertoire in tumors than in blood (p = 0.039). Because sequencing covered only the TCR beta chain and unpaired alpha chains were not captured, true repertoire diversity is likely underestimated. The study included only four to six patients, and the authors note findings should be validated in a larger study. Bulk unsorted samples precluded comparing CD4+ and CD8+ T cell repertoires.

Blood RNA was extracted from unsorted whole blood using TRIzol reagent, and germline DNA was obtained with the DNeasy Blood & Tissue kit. At the time of sampling, the patients had chronic HBV infection and had not received any treatment. Before surgery, approximately 3.7 milliliters of peripheral blood were drawn into K2EDTA tubes. Starting from about 500 ng total RNA, TCRbeta-specific cDNA was produced by reverse transcription with a constant-region primer and ProtoScript II reverse transcriptase. TCRbeta libraries were built with three nested multiplex PCR rounds, a slightly modified ARM-PCR procedure. Multiplex TRBV1-TRBV30 forward primers and a Cbeta reverse primer were used in the first two PCR rounds, each of which was run for around 10 cycles. A final 25-cycle PCR with Deep VentR polymerase added sample barcodes and Illumina adapters. Before sequencing, amplicons of 200-500 bp were purified from gel using a QIAquick gel extraction kit. An Illumina HiSeq 2500 was used to sequence the TCRbeta amplicons, generating 250-bp paired-end reads. Regarding the original processing steps: Reads were quality-trimmed with Trimmomatic v0.33, and paired reads were merged with FLASH v1.2.11 to recover full CDR3 sequences. V, D and J germline segments were assigned to the rearranged TCRbeta sequences by MiGEC v1.2.1b. Clonotype statistics and Shannon-Wiener diversity indices were computed with VDJtools v1.0.0. Except for diversity analysis, only the 250 most abundant clonotypes of each sample were used in subsequent analyses to reduce sampling bias. TCRdb itself trimmed the public reads at Q25 with fastp, ran MiXCR and retained productive beta chains. For every CDR3 protein sequence, its rows merge into one entry that carries the most common genes and DNA. The V and J calls and clone size come from TCRdb's table, not from the authors' own analysis. The sample table holds about 320,000 distinct CDR3 sequences, of which approximately 54% were seen once. The top ten clonotypes cover 17% of the sample.

This clonotype was seen once. No cognate antigen has been identified for it. Base qualities are missing; no much larger clone stands one base away. A read on its own is weak evidence. The CDR3 contains 16 residues, cysteine and phenylalanine counted. Only the CDR3 region is kept as DNA, spanning 48 bases read in frame from base 1. V is clipped by 3 bases and J by 3 bases, and the sequence between their germline boundaries is 19 bases long. The CDR1 and CDR2 encoded by the germline V gene are SGHRS and YFSETQ. This TCR derives from a woman younger than 45 with primary liver carcinoma and hepatitis B virus infection. Sequenced material: peripheral blood. The chain uses TRBV5-1 and TRBJ2-7; TRBD1 might be the D gene, on 5 matching bases. CDR3 loop: CASSSSAGSSLYEQYF. The nucleotide sequence reads TGCGCCAGCAGCTCGAGCGCAGGGTCATCTCTCTACGAGCAGTACTTC.